This passage covers 29 T cell receptor beta chains from one sample sequenced in a study of shared T cell receptors in the human thymus. Profiling relied on immunoSEQ multiplex PCR, and the TCRdb table lists in-frame clones only, not all of them. The table lists about 380,000 clones, approximately 95% of them singletons. Sequenced input: thymocytes. These TCRs come from a human donor.

The CDR3, as DNA: TGTGCCAGCAGTTTATCGGCGGGGGGAGAATCCCCCAGCTATGAGCAGTTCTTC. Amino acids: CASSLSAGGESPSYEQFF. The V gene is TRBV27, the J gene TRBJ2-1, with 8 positions matching TRBD2. This CDR3 is 18 amino acids long. CDR1 and CDR2 from the germline V gene are MNHEY and SMNVEV (reference sequence). With V trimmed by 0 bases and J by 8 bases, 15 bases remained unmatched.

The V call is TRBV20-1, the J call TRBJ2-7; no reliable D call. The germline V gene encodes CDR1 DFQATT and CDR2 SNEGSKA (reference sequence). The CDR3 contains 10 residues. V lost 6 bases, J lost 2 bases, and 5 bases lay in between. The CDR3 here is CSAIAYEQYF. CDR3 coding DNA: TGCAGTGCGATAGCCTACGAGCAGTACTTC.

V usage is TRBV28 and J usage is TRBJ2-3; perhaps TRBD2 as D (6 bases). With 5 bases removed from V and 2 bases from J, the gap between germline ends came to 14 bases. CDR1 is MDHEN, CDR2 SYDVKM, per germline. This CDR3 is built from 15 residues. The CDR3 loop reads CASSDRDSYTDTQYF. Written as DNA, the CDR3 is TGTGCCAGCAGTGACCGGGACTCTTACACAGATACGCAGTATTTT.

The chain uses TRBV11-2 and TRBJ2-7, with TRBD1 matching 9 bases. V lost 3 bases and J lost 1; bases outside the gene matches: 13. The V gene's germline CDR1 is SGHAT and CDR2 FQNNGV. This CDR3 contains 18 residues. The CDR3, as DNA: TGTGCCAGCAGCTTTCTAGACCACCCGGGACAGGGATCCTACGAGCAGTACTTC. Its translation is CASSFLDHPGQGSYEQYF.

The chain has TRBV4-2 and TRBJ2-4; TRBD2 aligns across 13 bases. Germline trimming cut 5 bases from V and 8 bases from J; bases unmatched to any gene: 9. The CDR3 covers 16 residues. Germline CDR1 LGHNA, CDR2 YNFKEQ. The CDR3 protein is CASSGRLAGGLYIQYF. CDR3 DNA sequence: TGTGCCAGCAGCGGCCGACTAGCGGGAGGATTGTACATTCAGTACTTC.

The rearrangement links TRBV27 to TRBJ1-1; 7 bases fit TRBD1. Germline-derived CDR1 and CDR2 are MNHEY and SMNVEV (reference sequence). V dropped 6 bases and J dropped 4; count of bases not matched to a gene: 17. The CDR3 sequence is 17 residues long. CDR3: CASSETARTGRRTEAFF. The CDR3 DNA is TGTGCCAGCAGCGAAACCGCCCGGACAGGTCGTCGCACTGAAGCTTTCTTT.

This chain uses TRBV13 with TRBJ2-7; 11 nucleotides align to TRBD2. The CDR3 sequence is 16 residues long. Germline-derived CDR1 and CDR2 are PRHDT and FYEKMQ (reference sequence). The junction had 8 bases not matched to a gene; V was cut back by 5 bases and J by 2 bases. The CDR3, as DNA: TGTGCCAGCAGCACGGAGGGACTAGCGGACACCTACGAGCAGTACTTC. Translated, it gives CASSTEGLADTYEQYF.

The CDR3 nucleotides read TGTGCCAGCAGCGCGCATGCTACGGGGGTAGTCTATGGCTACACCTTC. Translation gives CASSAHATGVVYGYTF. This sequence joins TRBV7-3 and TRBJ1-2; possibly TRBD1 for D (5 bases). CDR3 length equals 16 residues. Germline-derived CDR1 and CDR2 are SGHTA and FQGTGA. The V end was cut by 5 bases, the J end by 4 bases, with 20 bases between.

J is TRBJ2-7 and V is TRBV4-3; 12 nucleotides match TRBD2. The CDR3 runs to 20 residues. Germline CDR1 is LGHNA and CDR2 is YSLEER. V shed 0 bases, J shed 7 bases, and the junction held 19 bases outside the gene matches. The CDR3 is CASSQEIVPSGRVVPGEQYF. Written as DNA, the CDR3 is TGCGCCAGCAGCCAAGAAATTGTGCCTAGCGGGAGGGTGGTCCCTGGGGAGCAGTACTTC.

The chain uses TRBV6-1 and TRBJ2-5; no clear D gene. The V gene's germline CDR1 is MNHNS and CDR2 SASEGT. The CDR3 loop spans 10 amino acids. V dropped 6 bases and J dropped 2 bases, with 1 base sitting between them. This chain's CDR3 is CASRQETQYF. Written as DNA, the CDR3 is TGTGCCAGCAGACAAGAGACCCAGTACTTC.

The J gene is TRBJ1-5, the V gene TRBV7-2, with no clear D. V dropped 2 bases and J dropped 1 base, with 9 bases sitting between them. The germline gives CDR1 SGHTA, CDR2 FQGNSA. The CDR3 sequence is 15 residues long. CDR3 nucleotide sequence: TGTGCCAGCAGCTTAAGAGGGTACAGCAATCAGCCCCAGCATTTT. Protein: CASSLRGYSNQPQHF.

V is TRBV19 and J is TRBJ1-4, with TRBD1 matching 7 bases. The trim removed 2 bases at V and 5 bases at J, leaving 5 bases unmatched. Germline V gives CDR1 LNHDA, CDR2 SQIVND (reference sequence). CDR3 length: 15 amino acids. The chain's CDR3 is CASSIRGQRNEKLFF. In DNA, the CDR3 is TGTGCCAGTAGTATAAGGGGGCAGAGGAATGAAAAACTGTTTTTT.

This chain uses TRBV28 with TRBJ2-3, with TRBD2 as a possible D gene (6 bases). The CDR3 sequence is 17 residues long. Trimming stripped 3 bases from V and 4 bases from J, with 20 bases between. CDR1 MDHEN and CDR2 SYDVKM come from the germline V gene. This CDR3 is CASSFLPTSRFADTQYF. CDR3 DNA: TGTGCCAGCAGTTTCCTTCCGACTAGTCGGTTTGCAGATACGCAGTATTTT.

A few counts support this clone. The gene calls are TRBV28 and TRBJ1-2; TRBD1 agrees at 7 bases. The CDR3 spans 16 residues. Germline V gene sequence: CDR1 MDHEN, CDR2 SYDVKM. V trimming: 6 bases; J trimming: 8 bases; junction bases outside the gene matches: 18. The CDR3 loop reads CASRPTGLPPRKGYTF. CDR3 sequence (DNA): TGTGCCAGCAGGCCGACAGGGTTGCCCCCAAGGAAGGGCTACACCTTC.

This chain connects TRBV10-3 to TRBJ2-1; TRBD2 is a possible D gene (6 bases). The V end was cut by 5 bases, the J end by 7 bases, with 12 bases between. The CDR3 loop spans 13 amino acids. The germline gives CDR1 ENHRY, CDR2 SYGVKD. The CDR3 bases are TGTGCCATCAGTTGGAGAGGGAGGAATGAGCAGTTCTTC. It is translated as CAISWRGRNEQFF.

This chain connects TRBV19 to TRBJ2-1, with D unclear. Looked up from germline, CDR1 is LNHDA and CDR2 is SQIVND (reference sequence). The CDR3 covers 15 residues. The V gene lost 10 bases and the J gene lost 10 bases, with 26 bases spanning the gap. DNA of the CDR3: TGTGCCACCCGCCCCGTTGGGGTCCCTGATGAGGAGCAGTTCTTC. This gives the protein CATRPVGVPDEEQFF.

This clone was picked up one time. This chain links TRBV25-1 with TRBJ2-1; 15 bases are shared with TRBD2. CDR1 is MGHDK, CDR2 SYGVNS, per germline. With V trimmed by 11 bases and J by 5 bases, 4 bases remained unmatched. This CDR3 contains 14 residues. This CDR3 is CAGRTSGRDNEQFF. The CDR3 DNA follows: TGTGCCGGTCGGACTAGCGGGAGGGACAATGAGCAGTTCTTC.

This chain connects TRBV28 to TRBJ1-3; tentatively, D is TRBD1 (5 bases). Germline assignment: CDR1 MDHEN and CDR2 SYDVKM. There are 16 residues in the CDR3. V was cut by 6 bases and J by 2 bases, with 17 bases left in between. CDR3 residues: CASRGEEGRTGNTIYF. The CDR3 nucleotides read TGTGCCAGCAGGGGGGAGGAGGGTCGTACTGGAAACACCATATATTTT.

This clone appeared a single time. V and J are TRBV28 and TRBJ1-3, with D perhaps TRBD1 (5 bases). V shed 5 bases and J shed 0 bases, with 11 bases lying between them. The germline V gene encodes CDR1 MDHEN and CDR2 SYDVKM. The CDR3 covers 15 residues. CDR3 sequence: CASSPAGFSGNTIYF. As DNA, the CDR3 is TGTGCCAGCAGTCCGGCAGGGTTCTCTGGAAACACCATATATTTT.

The CDR3 loop reads CASSLLGGGGSYEQYF. The CDR3 DNA follows: TGTGCCAGCAGCTTGCTGGGTGGGGGAGGCTCCTACGAGCAGTACTTC. The chain combines TRBV5-4 with TRBJ2-7; perhaps TRBD2 as D (6 bases). V was shortened by 1 base and J by 0 bases, with 14 bases between the two germline ends. The germline gives CDR1 SGHNT, CDR2 YYREEE (reference sequence). The CDR3 runs 16 residues.

The chain joins TRBV27 to TRBJ1-1, with D possibly being TRBD1 (6 bases). CDR1 MNHEY and CDR2 SMNVEV come from the germline V gene (reference sequence). The CDR3 has 13 residues. V was shortened by 5 bases and J by 1 base, with 8 bases between the two germline ends. Here the CDR3 reads CASSTGWNTEAFF. The CDR3 nucleotides read TGTGCCAGCAGTACAGGGTGGAACACTGAAGCTTTCTTT.

The chain employs TRBV9 and TRBJ1-2, with D perhaps TRBD1 (5 bases). V was pared by 0 bases and J by 7 bases, with 16 bases between. CDR3 length: 15 amino acids. Germline loops: CDR1 SGDLS, CDR2 YYNGEE. The CDR3 DNA is TGTGCCAGCAGCGTAGCTACAGATCCCGGGGGTGGCTACACCTTC. Protein sequence: CASSVATDPGGGYTF.

For the CDR3, the DNA is TGTGCCAGCAGCTTAGGGGTCAGCGGGAGGCGCAATGAGCAGTTCTTC. This encodes CASSLGVSGRRNEQFF. This chain connects TRBV5-6 to TRBJ2-1; 9 bases line up with TRBD2. CDR3 length equals 16 residues. Germline V gene lookup returns CDR1 SGHDT and CDR2 YYEEEE. V shed 2 bases, J shed 6 bases, and the junction held 9 bases outside the gene matches.

This chain's CDR3 is CASSEGNEQFF. The CDR3 DNA follows: TGTGCCAGCAGTGAGGGCAATGAGCAGTTCTTC. V is TRBV6-4 and J is TRBJ2-1; no clear D. The CDR3 length is 11 residues. The germline V gene encodes CDR1 MRHNA and CDR2 SNTAGT. Trimming stripped 3 bases from V and 6 bases from J, with 3 bases between.

The gene calls are TRBV7-6 and TRBJ2-1; D gene unclear. The CDR3 consists of 12 residues. Germline V CDR1 and CDR2: SGHVS, FNYEAQ. V was clipped by 5 bases and J by 6 bases, with 8 bases between them. The CDR3 region has the DNA TGTGCCAGCAGCCTGGACCTCAATGAGCAGTTCTTC. Residues: CASSLDLNEQFF. The whole variable domain, remainder taken from reference TRBV7-6 and TRBJ2-1, is GAGVSQSPRYKVTKRGQDVALRCDPISGHVSLYWYRQALGQGPEFLTYFNYEAQQDKSGLPNDRFSAERPEGSISTLTIQRTEQRDSAMYRCASSLDLNEQFFGPGTRLTVL.

The genes are TRBV28 and TRBJ2-7, with TRBD2 matching 8 bases. V shed 6 bases, J shed 9 bases, and the junction held 19 bases outside the gene matches. Germline V gene sequence: CDR1 MDHEN, CDR2 SYDVKM. The CDR3 is 16 residues long. CDR3 protein: CASSSRVSGNQGGQYF. The CDR3 coding sequence is TGTGCCAGCAGCTCCCGGGTTAGCGGGAACCAAGGGGGGCAGTACTTC.

The J gene is TRBJ2-5, the V gene TRBV7-2; 12 bases are a match to TRBD2. CDR1 is SGHTA, CDR2 FQGNSA, per germline. This CDR3 region has 17 residues. V shed 2 bases, J shed 5 bases, and the junction held 9 bases outside the gene matches. CDR3 sequence (DNA): TGTGCCAGCAGCTTACCTAAGACTAGCGGGAGTATGGAGACCCAGTACTTC. Its protein product is CASSLPKTSGSMETQYF. Supplemented by reference TRBV7-2 and TRBJ2-5, the full variable domain reads GAGVSQSPSNKVTEKGKDVELRCDPISGHTALYWYRQSLGQGLEFLIYFQGNSAPDKSGLPSDRFSAERTGGSVSTLTIQRTQQEDSAVYLCASSLPKTSGSMETQYFGPGTRLLVL.

Concerning this clone itself: Other DNA sequences in the sample encode the same CDR3. The chain combines TRBV18 with TRBJ2-1, with a weak D call TRBD2 (5 bases). The CDR3 spans 13 residues. V was clipped by 1 base and J by 5 bases, with 6 bases between them. The germline V gene encodes CDR1 KGHSH and CDR2 LQKENI. CDR3 amino acids: CASSPRENNEQFF. Here the CDR3 DNA reads TGTGCCAGCTCACCACGGGAGAACAATGAGCAGTTCTTC.

The chain employs TRBV28 and TRBJ2-5; TRBD2 matches 16 bases. This CDR3 comprises 17 residues. V was pared by 6 bases and J by 5 bases, with 9 bases of the junction left unmatched. The V gene's germline CDR1 is MDHEN and CDR2 SYDVKM. The CDR3 loop reads CASSLGLAGGQYETQYF. CDR3 nucleotide sequence: TGTGCCAGCAGCCTGGGACTAGCGGGAGGGCAATACGAGACCCAGTACTTC.